This T cell receptor (beta chain) was recovered during a study of T cells in Graves' hyperthyroidism and ophthalmopathy. Looking at the study overall: Pretreatment peripheral blood was obtained at initial diagnosis. Broader study findings: Most expanded thyroid clonotypes above 0.001 also appeared in blood.

This clonotype appeared many times. Its target is not known. Authors of the study amplified TCR beta CDR3 regions from RNA transcripts. Researchers ran a first-round RT-PCR on the TCR CDR3 using the HTBI primer set. From the multiplex PCR reads, TCRdb called clonotypes with MiXCR, one entry per CDR3 protein. This table holds about 290,000 distinct CDR3 sequences, over 12% found once. Germline CDR1 reads MNHNS; CDR2 reads SASEGT. The CDR3 runs 12 residues. V was clipped by 6 bases and J by 5 bases, with 10 bases between them. Patients aged 18 to 65 had newly diagnosed hyperthyroidism lasting under 2 months.

The V and J genes are TRBV6-1 and TRBJ1-1; D call uncertain. This TCR was sampled from a woman in her 50s with Graves' hyperthyroidism that later progressed to Graves' ophthalmopathy. Sequenced sample: blood. The CDR3 loop is CASRTSGTEAFF. The DNA of the CDR3 is TGTGCCAGCAGAACCAGCGGAACTGAAGCTTTCTTT.